These 28 T cell receptor beta chains originate from one sample sequenced in a study of blood T cell repertoires in COVID-19 (dated by TCRdb to 2019 to 2021). Library prep was done by the immunoSEQ multiplex PCR assay. Sourced from immuneACCESS, this table was stored by TCRdb with only in-frame sequences that have V and J called. A share of the clones is absent; for the studies checked, an unresolved V gene accounts for under half, and the remainder has no known explanation. The sample records roughly 140,000 clones, approximately 92% of which are singletons. The ten largest clones capture approximately 15% of the sample. The source material was peripheral blood. The receptors were gathered from a middle-aged woman with acute or convalescent COVID-19.

The chain combines TRBV19 with TRBJ1-1; a possible D gene is TRBD1 (5 bases). V lost 7 bases and J lost 6, with 12 bases in between. The CDR3 spans 12 residues. Germline CDR1 LNHDA, CDR2 SQIVND (reference sequence). The CDR3 loop reads CASTWAGAEAFF. CDR3 bases: TGTGCCAGTACCTGGGCGGGGGCTGAAGCTTTCTTT.

V is TRBV4-2 and J is TRBJ2-3; TRBD1 matches 8 bases. Germline CDR1 is LGHNA and CDR2 is YNFKEQ. This CDR3 has 16 residues. V lost 2 bases to trimming and J lost 3 bases; unmatched junction nucleotides: 7. The CDR3 nucleotides are TGTGCCAGCAGCCAACCGAGACAGGGGTTGACAGATACGCAGTATTTT. It is translated as CASSQPRQGLTDTQYF.

The chain couples TRBV7-3 to TRBJ2-1, with 15 bases lining up with TRBD2. The CDR3 covers 17 residues. CDR1 SGHTA and CDR2 FQGTGA come from the germline V gene. V lost 5 bases to trimming and J lost 6 bases; unmatched junction nucleotides: 8. CDR3 in DNA: TGTGCCAGCAGCACTCGGACTAGCGGGGGGGTACGCAATGAGCAGTTCTTC. This encodes CASSTRTSGGVRNEQFF.

This chain uses TRBV3-1 (or the pseudogene TRBV3-2) with TRBJ1-5, with 7 positions matching TRBD1. The germline V gene has CDR1 LGHDT and CDR2 YNNKEL (reference sequence). The trim removed 5 bases at V and 3 bases at J, leaving 4 bases unmatched. The length of the CDR3 is 14 residues. The CDR3: CASSATGDNQPQHF. CDR3 in DNA: TGTGCCAGCAGCGCAACAGGGGACAATCAGCCCCAGCATTTT.

In regard to this clone: This sample also contains other DNA sequences that code for the same CDR3. This chain uses TRBV6-5 with TRBJ1-5, with D unresolved. The V end was cut by 6 bases, the J end by 0 bases, with 6 bases between. This CDR3 contains 13 residues. Germline V gene lookup returns CDR1 MNHEY and CDR2 SVGAGI. CDR3 nucleotides: TGTGCCAGCAGCCGGGGTAGCAATCAGCCCCAGCATTTT. As protein: CASSRGSNQPQHF.

The chain uses TRBV2 and TRBJ1-1, with 8 positions matching TRBD1. Germline lookup yields CDR1 SNHLY and CDR2 FYNNEI. The CDR3 length is 13 residues. Trimming removed 7 bases from V and 5 bases from J; junction bases left unmatched: 6. As DNA, the CDR3 is TGTGCCAGCATTGCAGGGGGCTTGACTGAAGCTTTCTTT. Translation: CASIAGGLTEAFF.

The chain joins TRBV3-1 (or the pseudogene TRBV3-2) to TRBJ2-1; 7 bases match TRBD2. This CDR3 comprises 16 residues. The junction had 6 bases not matched to a gene; V was cut back by 0 bases and J by 4 bases. CDR1 and CDR2 from the germline V gene are LGHDT and YNNKEL (reference sequence). CDR3 bases: TGTGCCAGCAGCCAAGAGATGGCTAGCGGATACAATGAGCAGTTCTTC. Encoded protein: CASSQEMASGYNEQFF.

This rearrangement joins TRBV7-9 to TRBJ1-1; D is uncertain. The germline V gene has CDR1 SEHNR and CDR2 FQNEAQ (reference sequence). The CDR3 length is 15 residues. Trimming took 0 bases from V and 2 from J, leaving 10 bases between them. The CDR3 protein is CASSLARHVNTEAFF. In DNA, the CDR3 is TGTGCCAGCAGCTTAGCGAGACATGTAAACACTGAAGCTTTCTTT.

This chain connects TRBV27 to TRBJ2-7, with 10 bases identical to TRBD2. Germline loops: CDR1 MNHEY, CDR2 SMNVEV (reference sequence). This CDR3 spans 15 amino acids. With V trimmed by 5 bases and J by 4 bases, 8 bases remained unmatched. CDR3 residues: CASSPGLATTYEQYF. Here the CDR3 DNA reads TGTGCCAGCAGTCCGGGACTAGCGACTACATACGAGCAGTACTTC.

The gene calls are TRBV19 and TRBJ2-3; the match to TRBD2 covers 10 bases. J was trimmed by 9 bases and V by 6 bases; bases with no gene match: 12. The CDR3 has 15 amino acids. CDR1 and CDR2 from the germline V gene are LNHDA and SQIVND (reference sequence). CDR3 sequence (DNA): TGTGCCAGTAGCGCGACTAGCGGGTTCGCCGGGACGCAGTATTTT. Encoded protein: CASSATSGFAGTQYF.

The chain carries TRBV28 and TRBJ2-3, with 7 bases fitting TRBD1. CDR1 MDHEN and CDR2 SYDVKM come from the germline V gene. J was trimmed by 6 bases and V by 6 bases; bases with no gene match: 18. CDR3 length: 17 amino acids. This chain's CDR3 is CASSRSPTGSHTDTQYF. In DNA form, the CDR3 reads TGTGCCAGCAGCCGTTCACCGACAGGGAGTCACACTGATACGCAGTATTTT. Drawing the rest from reference TRBV28 and TRBJ2-3, the complete variable domain is DVKVTQSSRYLVKRTGEKVFLECVQDMDHENMFWYRQDPGLGLRLIYFSYDVKMKEKGDIPEGYSVSREKKERFSLILESASTNQTSMYLCASSRSPTGSHTDTQYFGPGTRLTVL.

This chain links TRBV5-4 with TRBJ2-1; 9 bases align to TRBD2. Germline-derived CDR1 and CDR2 are SGHNT and YYREEE (reference sequence). CDR3 length equals 19 residues. Trimming cost V 0 bases and J 2 bases; bases outside gene matches: 12. The CDR3 DNA is TGTGCCAGCAGCTTGGAGCTAGCGGGGCCCCGGTGGCCCTACAATGAGCAGTTCTTC. Amino acids: CASSLELAGPRWPYNEQFF.

Here the CDR3 reads CASSLSYRVSEQYF. The CDR3 coding sequence is TGTGCCAGCAGTTTATCGTACAGGGTAAGCGAGCAGTACTTC. The V gene is TRBV27, the J gene TRBJ2-7, with a possible D match to TRBD1 (6 bases). This CDR3 comprises 14 residues. The germline CDR1 and CDR2 sequences are MNHEY and SMNVEV (reference sequence). The V gene lost 0 bases and the J gene lost 6 bases, with 12 bases spanning the gap.

CDR3 DNA: TGTGCCAGCAGCCAGGCAGGGAACTATGGCTACACCTTC. Protein: CASSQAGNYGYTF. The rearrangement joins TRBV2 to TRBJ1-2; weak D call: TRBD1 (5 bases). This CDR3 is built from 13 residues. V shed 6 bases and J shed 2 bases, with 10 bases lying between them. Germline V lookup: CDR1 SNHLY, CDR2 FYNNEI.

The CDR3 DNA reads as TGTGCCAGCAGCCTAAAAATAGGGGGCAGCTACAATGAGCAGTTCTTC. Translated: CASSLKIGGSYNEQFF. This chain links TRBV5-8 with TRBJ2-1; the match to TRBD1 covers 7 bases. Trimming cost V 4 bases and J 3 bases; bases outside gene matches: 10. Germline V CDR1 and CDR2: SGHTS, YDEGEE. This CDR3 is built from 16 residues.

The chain couples TRBV3-1 (or the pseudogene TRBV3-2) to TRBJ1-4; D gene unclear. The CDR3 loop spans 16 amino acids. Germline assignment: CDR1 LGHDT and CDR2 YNNKEL (reference sequence). Between the trimmed V and J ends, which lost 1 base and 7 bases, there was a span of 16 bases. The CDR3 protein is CASSQVQSWMSEKLFF. The DNA for the CDR3 is TGTGCCAGCAGCCAAGTACAGAGTTGGATGAGTGAAAAACTGTTTTTT.

The chain is built from TRBV25-1 and TRBJ2-3; D unresolved. The germline V gene encodes CDR1 MGHDK and CDR2 SYGVNS. The CDR3 loop spans 14 amino acids. Trimming took 3 bases from V and 6 from J, leaving 13 bases between them. CDR3 in DNA: TGTGCCAGCAGTGATACTGGTTCGTCTGATACGCAGTATTTT. Encoded protein: CASSDTGSSDTQYF.

The rearrangement joins TRBV29-1 to TRBJ2-2, with TRBD1 matching 8 bases. Germline CDR1 SQVTM, CDR2 ANQGSEA. The V and J ends lost 6 bases and 4 bases, in that order; junction bases with no gene match: 7. This CDR3 has 14 amino acids. The CDR3 reads CSVNRGVGTGELFF. The CDR3 DNA is TGCAGCGTGAACAGGGGGGTCGGCACCGGGGAGCTGTTTTTT.

The genes are TRBV9 and TRBJ1-6; D possibly corresponds to TRBD1 (5 bases). CDR3 length equals 15 residues. From germline, CDR1 is SGDLS and CDR2 YYNGEE. V shed 3 bases and J shed 3 bases, with 10 bases lying between them. DNA for the CDR3: TGTGCCAGCAGCGCCACAGGTTACTATAATTCACCCCTCCACTTT. Residues: CASSATGYYNSPLHF.

The CDR3 nucleotides are TGTGCCAGCAATGGACTAGCGTACACAGATACGCAGTATTTT. Its protein is CASNGLAYTDTQYF. The chain links TRBV28 to TRBJ2-3; 9 bases map to TRBD2. The CDR3 sequence is 14 residues long. V lost 7 bases and J lost 2; bases outside the gene matches: 4. Germline loops: CDR1 MDHEN, CDR2 SYDVKM.

The sample holds one count of this clone. The V gene is TRBV4-1, the J gene TRBJ2-7; TRBD2 aligns across 12 bases. Germline trimming cut 0 bases from V and 4 bases from J; bases unmatched to any gene: 4. Germline loops: CDR1 MGHRA, CDR2 YSYEKL. This CDR3 spans 16 amino acids. Written as DNA, the CDR3 is TGCGCCAGCAGCCAAGAACTAGCGGGGGGTCTTTACGAGCAGTACTTC. Translated, it gives CASSQELAGGLYEQYF.

This clone was recorded only once. This chain uses TRBV27 with TRBJ1-4; D remains unclear. The CDR3 covers 14 residues. The V end was cut by 2 bases, the J end by 2 bases, with 6 bases between. Germline CDR1 and CDR2: MNHEY and SMNVEV (reference sequence). Written as DNA, the CDR3 is TGTGCCAGCAGTTTAGGCCAGACTAATGAAAAACTGTTTTTT. This translates into CASSLGQTNEKLFF.

This rearrangement joins TRBV9 to TRBJ2-3, with 7 bases identical to TRBD2. V lost 4 bases to trimming and J lost 6 bases; unmatched junction nucleotides: 5. The CDR3 runs 13 residues. Germline loops: CDR1 SGDLS, CDR2 YYNGEE. The CDR3 DNA reads as TGTGCCAGCAGCCCGGGGGGTAGGGATACGCAGTATTTT. Its protein product is CASSPGGRDTQYF.

This chain joins TRBV6-5 and TRBJ1-5, with D possibly TRBD1 on 6 matching bases. The CDR3 contains 14 residues. CDR1 is MNHEY and CDR2 is SVGAGI in the germline V gene. The ends were cut back, 6 bases at V and 2 bases at J, with 11 bases in the middle. CDR3 in amino acids: CASSRRGGNQPQHF. CDR3 nucleotides: TGTGCCAGCAGCCGCAGGGGAGGCAATCAGCCCCAGCATTTT.

This sequence joins TRBV5-6 and TRBJ1-1; D is uncertain. The V and J ends lost 0 bases and 2 bases respectively, with 5 bases between them. Germline V CDR1 and CDR2: SGHDT, YYEEEE. The CDR3 covers 13 residues. The CDR3 sequence is CASSLGGNTEAFF. The CDR3 DNA sequence: TGTGCCAGCAGCTTGGGAGGAAACACTGAAGCTTTCTTT.

This chain links TRBV18 with TRBJ1-6; no clear D. The CDR3 is 15 residues long. The germline V and J ends were trimmed by 0 bases and 9 bases, with 12 bases remaining between them. Germline V gives CDR1 KGHSH, CDR2 LQKENI. The CDR3 region is CASSPPVGLGSPLHF. As DNA, the CDR3 is TGTGCCAGCTCACCACCGGTCGGGTTAGGTTCACCCCTCCACTTT.

The genes are TRBV19 and TRBJ2-2; D possibly corresponds to TRBD2 (6 bases). Germline assignment: CDR1 LNHDA and CDR2 SQIVND (reference sequence). The CDR3 has 15 residues. V shed 7 bases and J shed 6 bases, with 18 bases lying between them. The CDR3 bases are TGTGCCAGTACTCCGGCTCGTTGGAGGGCCGGGGAGCTGTTTTTT. It translates to CASTPARWRAGELFF.

The gene calls are TRBV11-2 and TRBJ1-1; no clear D. The V gene's germline CDR1 is SGHAT and CDR2 FQNNGV. This CDR3 spans 13 amino acids. Trimming removed 3 bases from V and 6 bases from J, with 11 bases in between. The CDR3 region has the DNA TGTGCCAGCAGCTTTTCGAGGGAGGCTGAAGCTTTCTTT. Amino acids: CASSFSREAEAFF.